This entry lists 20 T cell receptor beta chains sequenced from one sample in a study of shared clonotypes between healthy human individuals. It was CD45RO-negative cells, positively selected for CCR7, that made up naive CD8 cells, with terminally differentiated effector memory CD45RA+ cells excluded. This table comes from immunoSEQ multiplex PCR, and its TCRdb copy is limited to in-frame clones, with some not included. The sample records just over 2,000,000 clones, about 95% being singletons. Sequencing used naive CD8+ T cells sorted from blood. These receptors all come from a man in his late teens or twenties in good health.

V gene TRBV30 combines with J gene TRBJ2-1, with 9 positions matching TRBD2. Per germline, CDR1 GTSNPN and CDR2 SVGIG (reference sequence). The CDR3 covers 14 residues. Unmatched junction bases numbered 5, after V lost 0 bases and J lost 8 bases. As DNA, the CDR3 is TGTGCCTGGAGTGTGCTAGCGGGGCCCGATGAGCAGTTCTTC. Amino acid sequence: CAWSVLAGPDEQFF.

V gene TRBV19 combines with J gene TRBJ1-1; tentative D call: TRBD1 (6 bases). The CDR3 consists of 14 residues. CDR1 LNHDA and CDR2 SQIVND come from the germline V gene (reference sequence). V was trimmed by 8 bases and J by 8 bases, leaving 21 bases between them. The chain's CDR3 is CASSPRWGAAEAFF. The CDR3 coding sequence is TGTGCCAGTTCCCCTCGTTGGGGGGCGGCGGAAGCTTTCTTT.

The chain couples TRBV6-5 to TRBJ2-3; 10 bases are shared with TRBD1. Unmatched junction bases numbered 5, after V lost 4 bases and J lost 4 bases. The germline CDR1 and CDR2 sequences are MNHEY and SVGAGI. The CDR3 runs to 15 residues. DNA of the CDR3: TGTGCCAGCAGTTCTGGACAGGGGGAACCAGATACGCAGTATTTT. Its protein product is CASSSGQGEPDTQYF.

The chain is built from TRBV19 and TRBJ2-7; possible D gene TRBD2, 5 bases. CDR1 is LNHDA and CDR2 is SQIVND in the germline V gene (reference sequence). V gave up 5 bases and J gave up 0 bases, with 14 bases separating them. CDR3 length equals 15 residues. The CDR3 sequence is CASSSKRIGSYEQYF. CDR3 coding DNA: TGTGCCAGTAGTTCCAAGCGGATCGGCTCCTACGAGCAGTACTTC.

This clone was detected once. CDR3 residues: CASSPTALDTQYF. Here the CDR3 DNA reads TGTGCCAGCAGCCCTACGGCGCTGGATACGCAGTATTTT. The chain links TRBV7-9 to TRBJ2-3, with D unclear. Trimming stripped 5 bases from V and 6 bases from J, with 12 bases between. The CDR3 sequence is 13 residues long. CDR1 is SEHNR and CDR2 is FQNEAQ in the germline V gene (reference sequence). The full variable domain, its missing parts supplied by reference TRBV7-9 and TRBJ2-3, is DTGVSQNPRHKITKRGQNVTFRCDPISEHNRLYWYRQTLGQGPEFLTYFQNEAQLEKSRLLSDRFSAERPKGSFSTLEIQRTEQGDSAMYLCASSPTALDTQYFGPGTRLTVL.

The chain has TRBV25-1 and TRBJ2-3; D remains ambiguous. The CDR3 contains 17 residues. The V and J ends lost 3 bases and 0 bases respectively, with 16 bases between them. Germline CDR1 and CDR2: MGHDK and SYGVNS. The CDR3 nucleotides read TGTGCCAGCAGTGAGGCTGACGTTCTACATAGCACAGATACGCAGTATTTT. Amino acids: CASSEADVLHSTDTQYF.

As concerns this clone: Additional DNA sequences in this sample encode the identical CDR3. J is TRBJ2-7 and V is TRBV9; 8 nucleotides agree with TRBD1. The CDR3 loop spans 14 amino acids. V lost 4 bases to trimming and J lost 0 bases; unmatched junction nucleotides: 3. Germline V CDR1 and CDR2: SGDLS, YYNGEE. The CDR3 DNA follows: TGTGCCAGCAGCCCAACAGGGGGCTCCTACGAGCAGTACTTC. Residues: CASSPTGGSYEQYF.

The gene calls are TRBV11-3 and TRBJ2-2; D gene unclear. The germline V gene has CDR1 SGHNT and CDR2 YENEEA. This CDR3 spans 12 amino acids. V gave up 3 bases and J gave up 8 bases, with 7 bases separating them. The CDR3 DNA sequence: TGTGCCAGCAGCTTCCTAGGAGGGGAGCTGTTTTTT. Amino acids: CASSFLGGELFF.

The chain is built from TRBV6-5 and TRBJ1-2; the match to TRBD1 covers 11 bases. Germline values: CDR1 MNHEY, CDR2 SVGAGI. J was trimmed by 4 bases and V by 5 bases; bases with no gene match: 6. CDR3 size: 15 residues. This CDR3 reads CASSPDRGLVYGYTF. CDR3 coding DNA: TGTGCCAGCAGTCCGGACAGGGGGCTAGTCTATGGCTACACCTTC.

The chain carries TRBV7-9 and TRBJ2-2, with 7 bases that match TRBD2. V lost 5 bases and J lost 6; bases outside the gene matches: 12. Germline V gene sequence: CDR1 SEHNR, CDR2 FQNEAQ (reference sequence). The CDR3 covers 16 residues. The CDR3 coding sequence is TGTGCCAGCAGCCAAATCGCGGGGGTGAGCGCCGGGGAGCTGTTTTTT. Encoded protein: CASSQIAGVSAGELFF.

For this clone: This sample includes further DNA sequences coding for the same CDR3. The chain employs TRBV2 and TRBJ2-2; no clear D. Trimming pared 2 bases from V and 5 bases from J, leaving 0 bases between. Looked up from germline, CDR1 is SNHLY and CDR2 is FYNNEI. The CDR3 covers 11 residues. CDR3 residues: CASSETGELFF. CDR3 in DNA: TGTGCCAGCAGTGAAACCGGGGAGCTGTTTTTT.

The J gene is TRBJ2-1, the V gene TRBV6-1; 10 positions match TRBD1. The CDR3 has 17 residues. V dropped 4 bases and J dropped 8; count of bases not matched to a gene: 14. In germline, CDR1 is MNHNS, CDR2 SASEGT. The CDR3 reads CASSGLLTGGYFDEQFF. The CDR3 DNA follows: TGTGCCAGCAGTGGGTTATTGACAGGGGGCTATTTCGATGAGCAGTTCTTC.

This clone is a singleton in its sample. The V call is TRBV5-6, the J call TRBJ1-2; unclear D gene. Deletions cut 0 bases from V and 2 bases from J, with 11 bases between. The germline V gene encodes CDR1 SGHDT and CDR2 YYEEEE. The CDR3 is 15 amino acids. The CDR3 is CASSLDGTSNYGYTF. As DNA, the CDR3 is TGTGCCAGCAGCTTGGACGGCACCTCAAACTATGGCTACACCTTC.

CDR3 sequence reads: CASSFARAHYEQYF. For the CDR3, the DNA is TGTGCCAGCAGCTTTGCCAGGGCCCACTACGAGCAGTACTTC. The chain couples TRBV5-6 to TRBJ2-7; the D gene is possibly TRBD1 (5 bases). There are 14 residues in the CDR3. CDR1 is SGHDT, CDR2 YYEEEE, per germline. Trimming removed 2 bases at V and 3 bases at J, with 12 bases between.

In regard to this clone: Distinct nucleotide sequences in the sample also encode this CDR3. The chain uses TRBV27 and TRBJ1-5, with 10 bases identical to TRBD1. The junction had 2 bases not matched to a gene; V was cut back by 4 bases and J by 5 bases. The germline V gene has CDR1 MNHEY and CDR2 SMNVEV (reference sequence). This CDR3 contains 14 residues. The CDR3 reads CASSSGQGYQPQHF. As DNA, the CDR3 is TGTGCCAGCAGTTCGGGACAGGGGTATCAGCCCCAGCATTTT.

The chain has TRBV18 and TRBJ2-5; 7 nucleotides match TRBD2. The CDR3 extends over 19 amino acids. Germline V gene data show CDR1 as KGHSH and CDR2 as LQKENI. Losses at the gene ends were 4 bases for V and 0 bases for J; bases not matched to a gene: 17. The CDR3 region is CASSLYPPTVGLYQETQYF. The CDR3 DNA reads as TGTGCCAGCTCACTTTATCCCCCGACCGTGGGACTATACCAAGAGACCCAGTACTTC.

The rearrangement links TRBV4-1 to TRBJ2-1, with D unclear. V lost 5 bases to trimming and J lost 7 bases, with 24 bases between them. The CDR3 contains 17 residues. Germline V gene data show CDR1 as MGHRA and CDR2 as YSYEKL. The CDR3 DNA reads TGCGCCAGCAGCGAATACTCCGTGGCTAGTTTTGAAAATGAGCAGTTCTTC. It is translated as CASSEYSVASFENEQFF.

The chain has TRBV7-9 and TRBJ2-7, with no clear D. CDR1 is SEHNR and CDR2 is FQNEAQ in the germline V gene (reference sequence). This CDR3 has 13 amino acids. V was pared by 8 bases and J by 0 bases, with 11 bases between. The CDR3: CASAYGPSYEQYF. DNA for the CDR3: TGTGCCAGCGCCTACGGTCCCTCCTACGAGCAGTACTTC.

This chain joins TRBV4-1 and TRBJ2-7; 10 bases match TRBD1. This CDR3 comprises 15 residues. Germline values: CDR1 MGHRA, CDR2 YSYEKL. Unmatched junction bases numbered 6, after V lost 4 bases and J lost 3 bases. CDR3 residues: CASSLAGTGDYEQYF. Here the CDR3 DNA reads TGCGCCAGCAGCCTGGCAGGGACAGGGGACTACGAGCAGTACTTC.

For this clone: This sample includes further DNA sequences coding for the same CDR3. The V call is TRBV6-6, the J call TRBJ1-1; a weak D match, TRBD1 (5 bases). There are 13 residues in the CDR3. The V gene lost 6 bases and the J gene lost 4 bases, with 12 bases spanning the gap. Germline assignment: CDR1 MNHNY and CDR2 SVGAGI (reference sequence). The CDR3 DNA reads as TGTGCCAGCAGCTACGGGGGAGGCACTGAAGCTTTCTTT. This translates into CASSYGGGTEAFF.